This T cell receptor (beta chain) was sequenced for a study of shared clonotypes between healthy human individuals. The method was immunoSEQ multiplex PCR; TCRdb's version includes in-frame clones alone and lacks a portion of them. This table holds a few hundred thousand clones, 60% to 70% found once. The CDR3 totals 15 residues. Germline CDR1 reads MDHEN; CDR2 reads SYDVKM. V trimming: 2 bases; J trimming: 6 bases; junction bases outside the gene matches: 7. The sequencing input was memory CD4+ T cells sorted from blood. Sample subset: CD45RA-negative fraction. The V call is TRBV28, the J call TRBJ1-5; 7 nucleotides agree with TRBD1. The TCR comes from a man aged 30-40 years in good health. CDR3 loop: CASSLTQGRPQPQHF. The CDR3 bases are TGTGCCAGCAGTTTAACACAGGGGAGGCCTCAGCCCCAGCATTTT.